One sample yielded the 26 T cell receptor beta chains listed below, sequenced in a study of cytomegalovirus exposure and HLA in healthy donors. Primers: 60 Vbeta forward and 13 Jbeta reverse. Data came from immunoSEQ multiplex PCR; TCRdb stores just in-frame clones and leaves some out. The table lists about 110,000 clones, 73% of them singletons. The sequenced sample was PBMCs. Source of these receptors: a man in his forties in good health and CMV-seronegative.

This sequence joins TRBV30 and TRBJ1-2, with 7 bases lining up with TRBD1. After removal of 5 bases from V and 0 bases from J, the junction contained 12 bases not matched to a gene. Germline V gene lookup returns CDR1 GTSNPN and CDR2 SVGIG (reference sequence). This CDR3 is 16 amino acids long. Here the CDR3 reads CAWFGRGDRTNYGYTF. The DNA of the CDR3 is TGTGCCTGGTTCGGACGAGGGGACAGAACTAACTATGGCTACACCTTC.

The chain links TRBV7-9 to TRBJ2-7, with no clear D. Germline CDR1 SEHNR, CDR2 FQNEAQ (reference sequence). Trimming stripped 5 bases from V and 2 bases from J, with 13 bases between. This CDR3 spans 14 amino acids. In DNA form, the CDR3 reads TGTGCCAGCAGCCCAAGAGAGCTTACCTACGAGCAGTACTTC. It translates to CASSPRELTYEQYF.

V is TRBV29-1 and J is TRBJ2-5; possibly TRBD2 for D (6 bases). V dropped 7 bases and J dropped 5 bases, with 11 bases sitting between them. The CDR3 sequence is 11 residues long. Germline V gene sequence: CDR1 SQVTM, CDR2 ANQGSEA. CDR3 region: CSALRGETQYF. The CDR3 DNA sequence: TGCAGCGCATTACGGGGGGAGACCCAGTACTTC.

The chain joins TRBV30 to TRBJ1-5; D not resolved. With 1 base removed from V and 1 base from J, the gap between germline ends came to 8 bases. This CDR3 has 14 amino acids. Germline V gene sequence: CDR1 GTSNPN, CDR2 SVGIG (reference sequence). CDR3: CAWSGDTSNQPQHF. The CDR3, as DNA: TGTGCCTGGAGTGGAGACACGAGCAATCAGCCCCAGCATTTT.

In this sample, this clone turned up a few times. The V and J genes are TRBV19 and TRBJ2-7; 8 positions match TRBD1. The CDR3 consists of 15 residues. J lost 4 bases, V lost 7 bases, and 12 bases had no gene match. Germline V gene lookup returns CDR1 LNHDA and CDR2 SQIVND (reference sequence). CDR3 amino acids: CASKVLGTGQYEQYF. The CDR3 nucleotides are TGTGCCAGTAAGGTTTTGGGGACAGGACAATACGAGCAGTACTTC.

The rearrangement uses TRBV5-6 and TRBJ2-7; D unclear. The V end was cut by 2 bases, the J end by 2 bases, with 8 bases between. From germline, CDR1 is SGHDT and CDR2 YYEEEE. The CDR3 runs to 13 residues. CDR3 region: CASSLEAAYEQYF. DNA for the CDR3: TGTGCCAGCAGCTTAGAGGCAGCCTACGAGCAGTACTTC.

A word on this clone: Within the sample, other DNA sequences also encode this same CDR3. This rearrangement joins TRBV7-9 to TRBJ1-6, with a possible D match to TRBD1 (6 bases). The CDR3 covers 15 residues. V lost 1 base, J lost 7 bases, and 11 bases lay in between. Germline loops: CDR1 SEHNR, CDR2 FQNEAQ (reference sequence). CDR3 sequence (DNA): TGTGCCAGCAGCTTAGTGGACAGAAGAAATTCACCCCTCCACTTT. Translating it yields CASSLVDRRNSPLHF. The variable domain in full, completed from reference TRBV7-9 and TRBJ1-6, reads DTGVSQNPRHKITKRGQNVTFRCDPISEHNRLYWYRQTLGQGPEFLTYFQNEAQLEKSRLLSDRFSAERPKGSFSTLEIQRTEQGDSAMYLCASSLVDRRNSPLHFGNGTRLTVT.

This chain joins TRBV7-2 and TRBJ1-6; D unresolved. Germline CDR1 is SGHTA and CDR2 is FQGNSA. The length of the CDR3 is 16 residues. V was clipped by 5 bases and J by 0 bases, with 11 bases between them. CDR3 sequence (DNA): TGTGCCAGCAGCACAAGACTGAGCTCCTATAATTCACCCCTCCACTTT. It yields the protein CASSTRLSSYNSPLHF. Combining the CDR3 with reference TRBV7-2 and TRBJ1-6 gives the whole variable domain GAGVSQSPSNKVTEKGKDVELRCDPISGHTALYWYRQSLGQGLEFLIYFQGNSAPDKSGLPSDRFSAERTGGSVSTLTIQRTQQEDSAVYLCASSTRLSSYNSPLHFGNGTRLTVT.

The chain joins TRBV7-6 to TRBJ1-3; weak D call: TRBD1 (6 bases). CDR1 is SGHVS, CDR2 FNYEAQ, per germline. This CDR3 is 17 amino acids long. The ends were cut back, 4 bases at V and 1 base at J, with 17 bases in the middle. CDR3 nucleotides: TGTGCCAGCAGCTCACGGCTGGCGGGGGCGTCTGGAAACACCATATATTTT. Translating it yields CASSSRLAGASGNTIYF.

The chain has TRBV5-1 and TRBJ2-2; D remains unclear. The CDR3 has 13 residues. V lost 0 bases, J lost 9 bases, and 9 bases lay in between. In germline, CDR1 is SGHRS, CDR2 YFSETQ. DNA for the CDR3: TGCGCCAGCAGCTTGGGCAGTTACCGGGAGCTGTTTTTT. Its protein product is CASSLGSYRELFF. Combining the CDR3 with reference TRBV5-1 and TRBJ2-2 gives the whole variable domain KAGVTQTPRYLIKTRGQQVTLSCSPISGHRSVSWYQQTPGQGLQFLFEYFSETQRNKGNFPGRFSGRQFSNSRSEMNVSTLELGDSALYLCASSLGSYRELFFGEGSRLTVL.

The V and J genes are TRBV7-2 and TRBJ2-3; 7 nucleotides match TRBD2. The CDR3 sequence is 14 residues long. In germline, CDR1 is SGHTA, CDR2 FQGNSA. V shed 1 base, J shed 6 bases, and the junction held 4 bases outside the gene matches. The DNA for the CDR3 is TGTGCCAGCAGCTTAGGGGAGGGAGTGGATACGCAGTATTTT. This gives the protein CASSLGEGVDTQYF.

V is TRBV7-9 and J is TRBJ1-3; 8 positions agree with TRBD1. The CDR3 covers 18 residues. In germline, CDR1 is SEHNR, CDR2 FQNEAQ (reference sequence). The J segment lost 4 bases and the V segment lost 2 bases, leaving 13 bases of the junction unmatched. The CDR3 spells CASSLTYSDRGGGNTIYF. The CDR3 DNA reads as TGTGCCAGCAGCTTAACCTATTCTGACAGGGGCGGGGGAAACACCATATATTTT.

The V gene is TRBV10-3, the J gene TRBJ2-4; no reliable D call. CDR3 length equals 14 residues. Trimming took off 0 bases at V and 8 bases at J, with 11 bases between the two ends. Germline assignment: CDR1 ENHRY and CDR2 SYGVKD. In nucleotides, the CDR3 is TGTGCCATCAGTGAGTCGCAATCTGGAGACATTCAGTACTTC. Translating gives CAISESQSGDIQYF.

The rearrangement joins TRBV9 to TRBJ1-2; D unclear. The CDR3 is 14 amino acids. V was trimmed by 7 bases and J by 7 bases, leaving 20 bases between them. Germline V gene data show CDR1 as SGDLS and CDR2 as YYNGEE. In DNA form, the CDR3 reads TGTGCCAGCGGGGAAAGCGGCAACCACCGTGGCTACACCTTC. Translated: CASGESGNHRGYTF. The full variable domain, rest sourced from reference TRBV9 and TRBJ1-2, is DSGVTQTPKHLITATGQRVTLRCSPRSGDLSVYWYQQSLDQGLQFLIQYYNGEERAKGNILERFSAQQFPDLHSELNLSSLELGDSALYFCASGESGNHRGYTFGSGTRLTVV.

A single count supports this clone. The chain links TRBV6-4 to TRBJ1-1; D is unclear. Germline values: CDR1 MRHNA, CDR2 SNTAGT. Trimming shortened V by 6 bases and J by 1 base, and 15 bases separated the two germline ends. CDR3 length: 15 amino acids. CDR3 bases: TGTGCCAGCAGCGACCGAGGGTTGGGGAACACTGAAGCTTTCTTT. Protein sequence: CASSDRGLGNTEAFF.

This rearrangement joins TRBV7-2 to TRBJ1-6; 8 bases align to TRBD1. The ends lost 1 base at V and 13 bases at J; junction bases unmatched: 9. From germline, CDR1 is SGHTA and CDR2 FQGNSA. The CDR3 contains 15 residues. CDR3 in DNA: TGTGCCAGCAGCTTAGTCCAACAGGGGGTCATTCCCCTCCACTTT. This translates into CASSLVQQGVIPLHF.

This chain joins TRBV9 and TRBJ2-2; D might be TRBD1 (5 bases). V lost 3 bases and J lost 0, with 6 bases in between. Germline V gives CDR1 SGDLS, CDR2 YYNGEE. There are 14 residues in the CDR3. The CDR3 sequence is CASSADTNTGELFF. The CDR3, as DNA: TGTGCCAGCAGCGCGGACACGAACACCGGGGAGCTGTTTTTT. Combining the CDR3 with reference TRBV9 and TRBJ2-2 gives the whole variable domain DSGVTQTPKHLITATGQRVTLRCSPRSGDLSVYWYQQSLDQGLQFLIQYYNGEERAKGNILERFSAQQFPDLHSELNLSSLELGDSALYFCASSADTNTGELFFGEGSRLTVL.

The chain has TRBV11-2 and TRBJ1-5, with D unresolved. CDR1 is SGHAT, CDR2 FQNNGV, per germline. The CDR3 is 12 amino acids. Trimming took off 4 bases at V and 4 bases at J, with 5 bases between the two ends. The CDR3 sequence is CASSSLNQPQHF. The CDR3 nucleotides are TGTGCCAGCAGCTCCCTGAATCAGCCCCAGCATTTT.

As to this clone: This CDR3 is also generated by other DNA sequences in the sample. J is TRBJ1-5 and V is TRBV28, with 7 bases aligning to TRBD1. The germline gives CDR1 MDHEN, CDR2 SYDVKM. The CDR3 loop spans 14 amino acids. Trimming at V came to 3 bases and at J to 7 bases, leaving 6 bases not matched to a gene. The CDR3 protein is CASSFRGPVQPQHF. CDR3 coding DNA: TGTGCCAGCAGTTTTAGGGGGCCCGTACAGCCCCAGCATTTT.

The chain links TRBV5-8 to TRBJ2-7, with a possible D match to TRBD1 (5 bases). With 0 bases removed from V and 0 bases from J, the gap between germline ends came to 10 bases. The germline V gene encodes CDR1 SGHTS and CDR2 YDEGEE. This CDR3 is built from 15 residues. The CDR3 protein is CASSLGSGISYEQYF. In nucleotides, the CDR3 is TGTGCCAGCAGCTTGGGCTCAGGGATCTCCTACGAGCAGTACTTC.

The chain joins TRBV19 to TRBJ2-5; D is undetermined. This CDR3 spans 15 amino acids. Germline V gene lookup returns CDR1 LNHDA and CDR2 SQIVND (reference sequence). Trimming stripped 5 bases from V and 5 bases from J, with 18 bases between. Here the CDR3 reads CASSPLGNLGETQYF. Written as DNA, the CDR3 is TGTGCCAGTAGTCCCCTAGGCAATCTTGGGGAGACCCAGTACTTC. The variable domain in full, with the rest retrieved from reference TRBV19 and TRBJ2-5, is DGGITQSPKYLFRKEGQNVTLSCEQNLNHDAMYWYRQDPGQGLRLIYYSQIVNDFQKGDIAEGYSVSREKKESFPLTVTSAQKNPTAFYLCASSPLGNLGETQYFGPGTRLLVL.

In this sample, this clone turned up once. This rearrangement joins TRBV10-3 to TRBJ2-7; TRBD2 aligns across 15 bases. In germline, CDR1 is ENHRY, CDR2 SYGVKD. The CDR3 covers 15 residues. V gave up 8 bases and J gave up 5 bases; unmatched junction bases: 7. The CDR3 sequence: CAIGLAGGPFHEQYF. The CDR3, as DNA: TGTGCCATCGGACTAGCGGGGGGGCCATTCCACGAGCAGTACTTC.

In nucleotides, the CDR3 is TGTGCCATTACTCGGGGGAAACAAGAGACCCAGTACTTC. Translated: CAITRGKQETQYF. This chain joins TRBV10-3 and TRBJ2-5; possible D gene TRBD2, 6 bases. Germline V gene lookup returns CDR1 ENHRY and CDR2 SYGVKD. V was clipped by 9 bases and J by 2 bases, with 13 bases between them. This CDR3 contains 13 residues.

The V gene is TRBV27, the J gene TRBJ2-1; 9 nucleotides agree with TRBD2. V lost 6 bases and J lost 5; bases outside the gene matches: 8. The CDR3 is 15 amino acids. Germline-derived CDR1 and CDR2 are MNHEY and SMNVEV (reference sequence). The CDR3 coding sequence is TGTGCCAGCAGCCCGCGGGGGGGTATCGACAATGAGCAGTTCTTC. It translates to CASSPRGGIDNEQFF.

The chain couples TRBV5-1 to TRBJ1-2, with unresolved D. There are 15 residues in the CDR3. The germline CDR1 and CDR2 sequences are SGHRS and YFSETQ. Between the trimmed V and J ends, which lost 0 bases and 8 bases, there was a span of 17 bases. CDR3 loop: CASSLVGSPLWGYTF. The CDR3 nucleotides are TGCGCCAGCAGCTTGGTCGGTTCCCCGCTTTGGGGCTACACCTTC.

This clone has only one observation. The gene calls are TRBV7-9 and TRBJ1-6, with D possibly TRBD1 on 5 matching bases. CDR1 SEHNR and CDR2 FQNEAQ come from the germline V gene (reference sequence). The CDR3 totals 16 residues. Trimming stripped 4 bases from V and 0 bases from J, with 10 bases between. As DNA, the CDR3 is TGTGCCAGCAGCTCGGGACTCAGCTCCTATAATTCACCCCTCCACTTT. Protein sequence: CASSSGLSSYNSPLHF.